This entry is about one T cell receptor beta chain. CDR1 is MDHEN and CDR2 is SYDVKM in the germline V gene. V shed 3 bases and J shed 0 bases, with 9 bases lying between them. The CDR3 covers 14 residues. This sample was included in a study of blood T cell repertoires in COVID-19. Clones were sequenced by immunoSEQ multiplex PCR, and TCRdb holds only the in-frame ones, with some missing. This sample yields just over 150,000 clones, of which approximately 82% are seen a single time; 22% belongs to the top ten. Sequencing used peripheral blood. This receptor was identified in a woman older than 75 with acute or convalescent COVID-19. This chain links TRBV28 with TRBJ2-7; D unclear. DNA of the CDR3: TGTGCCAGCAGTTTTTTGGCCCCCTCCTACGAGCAGTACTTC. Translation gives CASSFLAPSYEQYF.